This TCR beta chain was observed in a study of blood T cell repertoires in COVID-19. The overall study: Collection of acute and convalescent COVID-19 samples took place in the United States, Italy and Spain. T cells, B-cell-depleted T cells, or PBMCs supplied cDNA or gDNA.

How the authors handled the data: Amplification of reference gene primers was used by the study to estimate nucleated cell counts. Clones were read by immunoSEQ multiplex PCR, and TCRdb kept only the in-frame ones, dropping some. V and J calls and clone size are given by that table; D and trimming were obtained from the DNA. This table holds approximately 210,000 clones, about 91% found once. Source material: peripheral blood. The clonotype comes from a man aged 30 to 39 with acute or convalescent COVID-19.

CDR3 sequence (DNA): TGTGCCAGCAGCCGCCACAGGGTGGATCAGCCCCAGCATTTT. As protein: CASSRHRVDQPQHF. The chain recombines TRBV5-5 with TRBJ1-5; D is perhaps TRBD1 (6 bases). This CDR3 has 14 residues. Deletions cut 4 bases from V and 5 bases from J, with 13 bases between. CDR1 is SGHKS, CDR2 YYEKEE, per germline (reference sequence).